The clone carrying this TCR beta chain was seen many times. What it recognizes is unknown. The sample belongs to a study of metastatic and nonmetastatic thyroid tumors. Trimming removed 5 bases from V and 4 bases from J; junction bases left unmatched: 9. The CDR3 runs to 16 residues. Germline V gene sequence: CDR1 SGHVS, CDR2 FQNEAQ. Notes on the study in general: Benign nodules reportedly had significantly lower TCR beta diversity than malignant thyroid tumors in blood and tumor.

With MiXCR, TCRdb called clones anew from the PCR reads. The profile shows about 40,000 clones, about 15% of them singletons. All patients were untreated before thyroid surgery. Sequenced: tumor tissue. The chain carries TRBV7-8 and TRBJ2-2, with 8 bases that match TRBD2. The clonotype comes from a female donor with papillary thyroid cancer or a benign thyroid nodule (not recorded which). Some clones in this sample may be carry-over from other donors' samples. The CDR3 spells CASSLTGTRSTGELFF. As DNA, the CDR3 is TGTGCCAGCAGCCTCACCGGGACTAGAAGCACCGGGGAGCTGTTTTTT. The full variable domain, its missing parts supplied by reference TRBV7-8 and TRBJ2-2, is GAGVSQSPRYKVAKRGQDVALRCDPISGHVSLFWYQQALGQGPEFLTYFQNEAQLDKSGLPSDRFFAERPEGSVSTLKIQRTQQEDSAVYLCASSLTGTRSTGELFFGEGSRLTVL.